This entry is about one T cell receptor (beta chain). Its target is not known. These data originate in a study of T cells in Graves' hyperthyroidism and ophthalmopathy. V was shortened by 2 bases and J by 5 bases, with 5 bases between the two germline ends. Germline V gene data show CDR1 as SGHNT and CDR2 as YYREEE (reference sequence). This CDR3 comprises 12 residues. Disease lasting under 3 months, a NOSPECS grade of at least 4, and a Clinical Activity Score of at least 3 were features of the ophthalmopathy patients. Used for diagnoses were clinical symptoms, serum thyroxine and TRAb, thyroid ultrasound and orbital computed tomography. Notes on the study in general: Ophthalmopathy prediction by the model preceded onset by a median approximately six months. A model built on 13 V-J features separated ophthalmopathy from stable hyperthyroidism.

RNA transcripts gave rise to amplified TCR beta CDR3 regions. The HTBI primer set drove a first-round RT-PCR of the TCR CDR3. TCRdb reanalysed the multiplex PCR reads using MiXCR and keeps one entry per CDR3 protein. In the table there are about 640,000 distinct CDR3 sequences, about 20% of which are singletons. Sequenced material: blood. V and J are TRBV5-4 and TRBJ2-1, with D unclear. The receptor's source is a man younger than 45 with Graves' ophthalmopathy. CDR3 region: CASSFQNNEQFF. The CDR3, as DNA: TGTGCCAGCAGCTTCCAGAACAATGAGCAGTTCTTC.